These 8 T cell receptor beta chains came from one sample sequenced in a study of OX40 agonist ivuxolimab in advanced cancers. Using immunoSEQ multiplex PCR, the repertoire was profiled, and TCRdb retains in-frame clones only, with some absent. The sample shows about 94,000 clones, around nine tenths of them seen only once. The sample consisted of CD4+ or CD8+ T cells sorted from blood, taken in a trial of the OX40 agonist ivuxolimab. The receptor set was obtained from an adult with an advanced solid tumor such as melanoma, head and neck, liver or kidney cancer.

The gene calls are TRBV2 and TRBJ2-2; D call uncertain. The CDR3 spans 15 residues. The V end was cut by 2 bases, the J end by 4 bases, with 11 bases between. From germline, CDR1 is SNHLY and CDR2 FYNNEI. CDR3 DNA: TGTGCCAGCAGTGAAACCGGGTCTCGCACCGGGGAGCTGTTTTTT. It encodes CASSETGSRTGELFF.

The V and J genes are TRBV5-8 and TRBJ2-1; D is perhaps TRBD1 (7 bases). Trimming left V 1 base short and J 7 bases short, with 18 bases between. CDR3 length: 16 amino acids. The V gene's germline CDR1 is SGHTS and CDR2 YDEGEE. The CDR3 spells CASSLWTGGSFNEQFF. CDR3 bases: TGTGCCAGCAGCTTGTGGACAGGAGGGTCTTTTAATGAGCAGTTCTTC. The full variable domain, in which reference TRBV5-8 and TRBJ2-1 provide the parts outside the CDR3, is EAGVTQSPTHLIKTRGQQATLRCSPISGHTSVYWYQQALGLGLQFLLWYDEGEERNRGNFPPRFSGRQFPNYSSELNVNALELEDSALYLCASSLWTGGSFNEQFFGPGTRLTVL.

The chain carries TRBV19 and TRBJ1-1; the match to TRBD1 covers 11 bases. In germline, CDR1 is LNHDA, CDR2 SQIVND (reference sequence). The V segment lost 5 bases and the J segment 1 base; nucleotides outside the gene matches: 12. The length of the CDR3 is 18 residues. In DNA, the CDR3 is TGTGCCAGTAGTCCCCTTCCGGGACAGGGGGTATGGAACACTGAAGCTTTCTTT. This sequence encodes CASSPLPGQGVWNTEAFF.

The CDR3 spells CASSFGTGLSGEQFF. In DNA, the CDR3 is TGTGCCAGCAGCTTTGGGACAGGATTGAGTGGTGAGCAGTTCTTC. V is TRBV7-3 and J is TRBJ2-1; 8 nucleotides align to TRBD1. The germline CDR1 and CDR2 sequences are SGHTA and FQGTGA. Trimming removed 3 bases from V and 9 bases from J; junction bases left unmatched: 10. The CDR3 sequence is 15 residues long.

V gene TRBV19 combines with J gene TRBJ2-7; TRBD1 matches at 7 bases. Germline CDR1 LNHDA, CDR2 SQIVND (reference sequence). The CDR3 contains 14 residues. The trim removed 3 bases at V and 10 bases at J, leaving 12 bases unmatched. The CDR3 region has the DNA TGTGCCAGTAGTATTGGGGGACAGTCCAGCACCCAGTACTTC. Translating it yields CASSIGGQSSTQYF.

The chain combines TRBV5-6 with TRBJ2-3, with 12 bases identical to TRBD2. Germline V gives CDR1 SGHDT, CDR2 YYEEEE. CDR3 length equals 16 residues. The V and J ends lost 4 bases and 4 bases, in that order; junction bases with no gene match: 7. In DNA form, the CDR3 reads TGTGCCAGCAGCGCACCGGGACTAGCGGGTGCAGATACGCAGTATTTT. Its translation is CASSAPGLAGADTQYF.

This chain uses TRBV9 with TRBJ2-1; TRBD1 is a possible D gene (6 bases). Per germline, CDR1 SGDLS and CDR2 YYNGEE. CDR3 length: 15 residues. Trimming took off 0 bases at V and 7 bases at J, with 14 bases between the two ends. The CDR3 DNA follows: TGTGCCAGCAGCGTAGGAAGAGACACAGGGAATGAGCAGTTCTTC. Protein product: CASSVGRDTGNEQFF.

This chain joins TRBV9 and TRBJ1-3; no firm D call. The CDR3 spans 17 residues. V gave up 2 bases and J gave up 0 bases, with 15 bases separating them. The germline CDR1 and CDR2 sequences are SGDLS and YYNGEE. Written as DNA, the CDR3 is TGTGCCAGCAGCGTTTTCAGCGAGGGCTCCTCTGGAAACACCATATATTTT. Translation: CASSVFSEGSSGNTIYF.